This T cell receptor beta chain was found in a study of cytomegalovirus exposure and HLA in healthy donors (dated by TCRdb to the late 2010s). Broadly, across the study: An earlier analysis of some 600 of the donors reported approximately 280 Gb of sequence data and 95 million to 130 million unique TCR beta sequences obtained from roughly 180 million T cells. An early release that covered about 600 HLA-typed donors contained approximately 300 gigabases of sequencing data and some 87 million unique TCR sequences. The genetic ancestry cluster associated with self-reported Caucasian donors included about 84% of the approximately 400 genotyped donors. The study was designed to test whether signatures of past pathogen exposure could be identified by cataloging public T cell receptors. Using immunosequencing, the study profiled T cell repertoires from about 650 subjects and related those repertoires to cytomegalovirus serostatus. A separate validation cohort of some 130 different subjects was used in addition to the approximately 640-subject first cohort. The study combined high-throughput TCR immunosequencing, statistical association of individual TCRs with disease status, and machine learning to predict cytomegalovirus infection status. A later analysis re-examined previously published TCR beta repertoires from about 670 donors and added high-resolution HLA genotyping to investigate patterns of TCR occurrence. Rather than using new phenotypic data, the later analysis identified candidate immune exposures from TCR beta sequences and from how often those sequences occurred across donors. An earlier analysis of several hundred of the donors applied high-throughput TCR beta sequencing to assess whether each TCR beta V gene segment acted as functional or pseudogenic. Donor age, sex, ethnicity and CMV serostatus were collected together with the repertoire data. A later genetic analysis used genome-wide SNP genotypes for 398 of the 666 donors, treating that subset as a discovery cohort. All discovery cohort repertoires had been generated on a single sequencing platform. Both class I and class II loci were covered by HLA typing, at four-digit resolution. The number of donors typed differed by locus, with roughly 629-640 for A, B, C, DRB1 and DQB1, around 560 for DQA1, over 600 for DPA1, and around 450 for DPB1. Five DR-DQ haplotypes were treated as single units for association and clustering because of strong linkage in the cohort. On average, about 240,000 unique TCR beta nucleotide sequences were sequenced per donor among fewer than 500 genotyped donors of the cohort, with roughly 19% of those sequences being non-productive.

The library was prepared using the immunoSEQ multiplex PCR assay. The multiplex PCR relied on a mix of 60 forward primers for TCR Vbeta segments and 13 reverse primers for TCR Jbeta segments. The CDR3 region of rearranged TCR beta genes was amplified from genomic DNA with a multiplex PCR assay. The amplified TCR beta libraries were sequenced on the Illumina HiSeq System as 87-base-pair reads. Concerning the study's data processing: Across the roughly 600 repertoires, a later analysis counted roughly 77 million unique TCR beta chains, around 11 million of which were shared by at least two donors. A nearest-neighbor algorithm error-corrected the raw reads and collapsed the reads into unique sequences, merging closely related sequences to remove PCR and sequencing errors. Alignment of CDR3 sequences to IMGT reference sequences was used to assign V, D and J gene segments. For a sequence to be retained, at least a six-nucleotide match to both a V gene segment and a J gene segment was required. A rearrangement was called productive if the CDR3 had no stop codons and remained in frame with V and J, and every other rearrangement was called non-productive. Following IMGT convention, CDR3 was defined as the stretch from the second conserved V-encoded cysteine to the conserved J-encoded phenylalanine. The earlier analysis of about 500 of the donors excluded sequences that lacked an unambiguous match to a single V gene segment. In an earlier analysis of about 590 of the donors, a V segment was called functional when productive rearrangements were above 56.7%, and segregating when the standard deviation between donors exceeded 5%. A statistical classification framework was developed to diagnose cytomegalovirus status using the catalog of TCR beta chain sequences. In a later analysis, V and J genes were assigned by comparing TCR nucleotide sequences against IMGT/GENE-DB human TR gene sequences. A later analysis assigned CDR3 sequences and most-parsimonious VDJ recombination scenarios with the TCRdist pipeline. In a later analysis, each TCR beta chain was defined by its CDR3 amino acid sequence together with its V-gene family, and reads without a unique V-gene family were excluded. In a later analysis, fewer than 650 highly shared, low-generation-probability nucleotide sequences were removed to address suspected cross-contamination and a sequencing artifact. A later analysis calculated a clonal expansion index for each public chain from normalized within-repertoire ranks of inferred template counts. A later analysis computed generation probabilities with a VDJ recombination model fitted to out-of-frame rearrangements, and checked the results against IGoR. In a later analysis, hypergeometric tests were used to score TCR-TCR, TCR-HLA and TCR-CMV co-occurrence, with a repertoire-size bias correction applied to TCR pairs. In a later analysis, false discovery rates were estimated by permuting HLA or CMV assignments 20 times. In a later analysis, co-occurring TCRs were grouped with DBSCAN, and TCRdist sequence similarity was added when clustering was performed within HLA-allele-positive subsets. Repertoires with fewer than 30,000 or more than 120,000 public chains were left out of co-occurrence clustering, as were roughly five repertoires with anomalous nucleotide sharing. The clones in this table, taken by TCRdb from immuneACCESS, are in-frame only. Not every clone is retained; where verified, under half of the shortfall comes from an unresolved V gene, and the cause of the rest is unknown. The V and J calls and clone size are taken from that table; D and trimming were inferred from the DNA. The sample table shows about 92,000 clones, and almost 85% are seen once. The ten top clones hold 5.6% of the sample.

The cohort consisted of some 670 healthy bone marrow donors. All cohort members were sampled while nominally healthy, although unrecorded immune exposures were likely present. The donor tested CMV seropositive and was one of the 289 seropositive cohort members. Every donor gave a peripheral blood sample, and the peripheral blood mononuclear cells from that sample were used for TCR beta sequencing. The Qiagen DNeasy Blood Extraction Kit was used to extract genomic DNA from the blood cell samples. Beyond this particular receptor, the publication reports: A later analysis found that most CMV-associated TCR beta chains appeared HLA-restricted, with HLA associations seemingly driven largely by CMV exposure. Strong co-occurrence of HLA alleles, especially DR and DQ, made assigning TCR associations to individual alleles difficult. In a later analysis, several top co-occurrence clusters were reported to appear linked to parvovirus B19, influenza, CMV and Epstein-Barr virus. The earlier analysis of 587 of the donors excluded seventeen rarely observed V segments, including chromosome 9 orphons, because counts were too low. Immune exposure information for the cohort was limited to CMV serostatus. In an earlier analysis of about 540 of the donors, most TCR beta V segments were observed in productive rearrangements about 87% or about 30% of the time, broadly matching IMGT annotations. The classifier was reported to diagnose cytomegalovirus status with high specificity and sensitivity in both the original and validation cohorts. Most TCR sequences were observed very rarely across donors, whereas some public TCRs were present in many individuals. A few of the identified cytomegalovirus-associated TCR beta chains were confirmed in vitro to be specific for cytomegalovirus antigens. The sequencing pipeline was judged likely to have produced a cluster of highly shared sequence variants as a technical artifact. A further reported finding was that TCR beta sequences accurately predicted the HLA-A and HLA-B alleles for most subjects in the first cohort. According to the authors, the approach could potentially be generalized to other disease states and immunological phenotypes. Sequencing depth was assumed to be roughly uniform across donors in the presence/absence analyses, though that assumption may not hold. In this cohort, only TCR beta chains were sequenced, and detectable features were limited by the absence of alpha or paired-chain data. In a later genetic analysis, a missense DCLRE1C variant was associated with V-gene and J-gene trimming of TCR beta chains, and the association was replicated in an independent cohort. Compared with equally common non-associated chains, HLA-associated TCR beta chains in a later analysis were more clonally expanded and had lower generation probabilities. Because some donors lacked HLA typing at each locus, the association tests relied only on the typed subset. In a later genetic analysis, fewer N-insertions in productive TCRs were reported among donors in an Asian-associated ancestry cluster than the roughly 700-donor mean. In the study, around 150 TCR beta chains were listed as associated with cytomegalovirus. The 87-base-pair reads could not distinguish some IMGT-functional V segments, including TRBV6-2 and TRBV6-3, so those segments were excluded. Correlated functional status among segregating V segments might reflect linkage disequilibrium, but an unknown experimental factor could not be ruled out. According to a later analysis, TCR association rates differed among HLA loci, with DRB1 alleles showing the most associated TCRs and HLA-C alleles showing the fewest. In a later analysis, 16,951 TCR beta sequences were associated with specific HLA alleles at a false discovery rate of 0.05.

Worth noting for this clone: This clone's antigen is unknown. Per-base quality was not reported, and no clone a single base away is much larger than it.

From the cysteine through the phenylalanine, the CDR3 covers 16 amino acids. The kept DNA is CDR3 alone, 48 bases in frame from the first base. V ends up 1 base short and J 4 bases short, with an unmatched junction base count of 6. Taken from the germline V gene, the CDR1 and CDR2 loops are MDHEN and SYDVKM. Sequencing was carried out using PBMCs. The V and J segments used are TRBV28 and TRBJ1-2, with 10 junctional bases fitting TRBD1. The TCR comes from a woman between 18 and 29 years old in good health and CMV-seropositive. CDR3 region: CASSLSTGGAVYGYTF. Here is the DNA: TGTGCCAGCAGTTTATCGACAGGGGGCGCGGTCTATGGCTACACCTTC.